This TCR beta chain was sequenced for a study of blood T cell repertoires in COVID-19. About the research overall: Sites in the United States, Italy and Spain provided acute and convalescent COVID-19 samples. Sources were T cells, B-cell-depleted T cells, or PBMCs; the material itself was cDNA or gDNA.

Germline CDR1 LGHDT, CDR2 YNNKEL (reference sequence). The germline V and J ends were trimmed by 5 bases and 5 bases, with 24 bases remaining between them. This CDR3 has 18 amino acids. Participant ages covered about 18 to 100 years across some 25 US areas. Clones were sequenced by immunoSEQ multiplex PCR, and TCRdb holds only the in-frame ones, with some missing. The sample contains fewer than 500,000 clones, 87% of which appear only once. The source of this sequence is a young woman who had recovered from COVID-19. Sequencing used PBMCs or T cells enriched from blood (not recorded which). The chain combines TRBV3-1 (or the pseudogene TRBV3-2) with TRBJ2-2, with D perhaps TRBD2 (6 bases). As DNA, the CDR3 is TGTGCCAGCAGCTTCACGATCCCCGGAGGGGTTAATACCGGGGAGCTGTTTTTT. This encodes CASSFTIPGGVNTGELFF.